This passage covers 11 T cell receptor beta chains from one sample sequenced in a study of cytomegalovirus exposure and HLA in healthy donors. PCR employed 60 Vbeta and 13 Jbeta primers. TCRdb's table, derived via immunoSEQ multiplex PCR, lists solely in-frame clones and lacks some. The data contain some 150,000 clones, roughly four fifths of them singletons. Material for sequencing was PBMCs. The receptors here all came from a man aged 18 to 35 in good health and CMV-seropositive.

In this sample, this clone turned up a few times. The V call is TRBV28, the J call TRBJ2-3; possible D gene TRBD1, 6 bases. This CDR3 has 16 amino acids. The V end lost 6 bases, the J end lost 0 bases, and 16 bases lay between the germline ends. Per germline, CDR1 MDHEN and CDR2 SYDVKM. The CDR3 DNA sequence: TGTGCCAGCAGCCAGACAGGTTCTACTAGCACAGATACGCAGTATTTT. As protein: CASSQTGSTSTDTQYF.

As for this clone: The junction shows a germline mismatch at one end, possibly a read error. J is TRBJ1-5 and V is TRBV27, with 9 bases aligning to TRBD1. Per germline, CDR1 MNHEY and CDR2 SMNVEV (reference sequence). This CDR3 has 18 residues. Written as DNA, the CDR3 is TGTGCCGGCAGGTTATTTTCGGGACAGGGAGGGGTGGGACAGCCCCAGCATTTT. It codes for CAGRLFSGQGGVGQPQHF.

The chain joins TRBV19 to TRBJ2-3, with 7 bases that match TRBD2. The CDR3 length is 13 residues. Germline V gene sequence: CDR1 LNHDA, CDR2 SQIVND (reference sequence). CDR3 in amino acids: CASREKSTDTQYF. CDR3 bases: TGTGCATCGCGGGAGAAGAGCACAGATACGCAGTATTTT.

Comment on this clone: Sequence at one end of the junction differs from germline and may be a read error. The chain combines TRBV7-9 with TRBJ2-2, with TRBD1 matching 7 bases. The CDR3 is 14 amino acids. Germline loops: CDR1 SEHNR, CDR2 FQNEAQ (reference sequence). CDR3 protein: CAGSRQGDTGELFF. The CDR3 DNA follows: TGTGCCGGCAGCAGACAGGGTGACACCGGGGAGCTGTTTTTT.

This rearrangement joins TRBV9 to TRBJ2-2; 7 bases line up with TRBD2. The ends lost 4 bases at V and 8 bases at J; junction bases unmatched: 11. This CDR3 is built from 15 residues. Germline CDR1 reads SGDLS; CDR2 reads YYNGEE. In nucleotides, the CDR3 is TGTGCCAGCAGCCCAAGTCTCGCGGGAGCGGGGGAGCTGTTTTTT. Translation gives CASSPSLAGAGELFF.

This clone was seen only once. The chain employs TRBV6-5 and TRBJ1-2, with 9 bases aligning to TRBD1. The CDR3 length is 13 residues. With V trimmed by 9 bases and J by 2 bases, 4 bases remained unmatched. Germline V lookup: CDR1 MNHEY, CDR2 SVGAGI. The CDR3 reads CASRDRVNYGYTF. The CDR3 DNA reads as TGTGCCAGTAGGGACAGGGTAAACTATGGCTACACCTTC.

The chain has TRBV28 and TRBJ1-5; D is possibly TRBD1 (5 bases). The CDR3 sequence is 16 residues long. V gave up 5 bases and J gave up 6 bases, with 20 bases separating them. From germline, CDR1 is MDHEN and CDR2 SYDVKM. The DNA for the CDR3 is TGTGCCAGCAGTCCCAGGGCTTGGGAAAGGGGTCAGCCCCAGCATTTT. Its protein product is CASSPRAWERGQPQHF.

The chain's CDR3 is CAISEPPGQSNFYEQYF. The CDR3 DNA reads as TGTGCCATCAGTGAGCCGCCGGGACAGTCCAACTTCTACGAGCAGTACTTC. The chain links TRBV10-3 to TRBJ2-7; 7 nucleotides match TRBD1. After removal of 2 bases from V and 3 bases from J, the junction contained 13 bases not matched to a gene. Germline V gene data show CDR1 as ENHRY and CDR2 as SYGVKD. This CDR3 has 17 residues.

This clone appeared a single time. This rearrangement joins TRBV5-1 to TRBJ2-7; 15 bases align to TRBD2. CDR1 and CDR2 from the germline V gene are SGHRS and YFSETQ. The CDR3 length is 18 residues. The trim removed 4 bases at V and 0 bases at J, leaving 8 bases unmatched. The CDR3 DNA follows: TGCGCCAGCAGCCCTGGACTAGCGGGAGGGGACAGCTCCTACGAGCAGTACTTC. It translates to CASSPGLAGGDSSYEQYF.

This chain uses TRBV2 with TRBJ2-7; the D is unclear. Germline V CDR1 and CDR2: SNHLY, FYNNEI. CDR3 length: 14 residues. Trimming stripped 5 bases from V and 6 bases from J, with 17 bases between. The CDR3, as DNA: TGTGCCAGCAGTAGTGGCCAAATACGCGGCGAGCAGTACTTC. As protein: CASSSGQIRGEQYF.

The V call is TRBV28, the J call TRBJ1-1; D not certain. V was trimmed by 5 bases and J by 3 bases, leaving 7 bases between them. Germline CDR1 MDHEN, CDR2 SYDVKM. The CDR3 loop spans 12 amino acids. CDR3 residues: CASSELDTEAFF. The CDR3 DNA reads as TGTGCCAGCAGTGAGCTGGACACTGAAGCTTTCTTT.